The present entry profiles one TCR beta chain with its context. What it binds is unknown. This sample is drawn from a study of blood T cells in healthy people across ages. Overall study results and limits: More naive CD4+ cells and higher diversity marked long-lived donors relative to aged donors. Among T cells, TCR beta diversity per million cells dropped roughly linearly as age rose. Using unsorted PBMCs precluded a conclusive naive versus antigen-experienced comparison.

PCR was performed a second time for about 7 to 12 cycles using a sample-barcoded 5' primer and a J-beta primer mix. Sequencing of every sample gave 3 million or more CDR3-containing paired-end reads. A single record per CDR3 protein comes from TCRdb applying MiXCR to the 5' RACE reads. The table includes 650,000 to 1,000,000 distinct CDR3 sequences, 30% to 45% detected once. The CDR3 loop spans 14 amino acids. J gave up 5 bases and V 5 bases, and 5 bases lay outside the gene matches. Germline values: CDR1 SGHTA, CDR2 FQGNSA. Input material: blood. The receptor was derived from a man aged 18 to 29 in good health. The chain joins TRBV7-2 to TRBJ1-2; 10 bases fit TRBD1. CDR3 coding DNA: TGTGCCAGCAGCGTCGACAGGGGGCAATATGGCTACACCTTC. Residues: CASSVDRGQYGYTF.